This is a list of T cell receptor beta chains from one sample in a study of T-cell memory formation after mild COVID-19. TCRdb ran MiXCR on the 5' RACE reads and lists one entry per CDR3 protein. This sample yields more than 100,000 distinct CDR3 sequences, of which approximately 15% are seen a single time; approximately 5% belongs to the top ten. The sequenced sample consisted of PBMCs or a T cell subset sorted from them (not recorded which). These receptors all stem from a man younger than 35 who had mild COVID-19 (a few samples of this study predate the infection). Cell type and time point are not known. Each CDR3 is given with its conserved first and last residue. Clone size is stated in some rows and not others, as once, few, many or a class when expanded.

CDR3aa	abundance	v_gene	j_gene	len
CASSYSVRLENRGLCYTF	NA	TRBV6-5	TRBJ1-2	18
CASSLGVLGTDTQYF	few	TRBV7-3	TRBJ2-3	15
CSASGGAGTEAFF	NA	TRBV20-1	TRBJ1-1	13
CASTLGGQTQETQYF	few	TRBV5-1	TRBJ2-5	15
CASSQTGASSYNEQFF	NA	TRBV4-1	TRBJ2-1	16
CASSLSGHTDTQYF	few	TRBV11-3	TRBJ2-3	14
CASSRWTAYQETQYF	few	TRBV12-3/TRBV12-4	TRBJ2-5	15
CASIRQGGDTQYF	few	TRBV7-2	TRBJ2-3	13
CASSSAVRPEAFF	few	TRBV7-2	TRBJ1-1	13
CASSSRSGPSDTQYF	few	TRBV7-3	TRBJ2-3	15
CASSQGLPNTGELFF	few	TRBV4-3	TRBJ2-2	15
CASSPLTNYEQYF	NA	TRBV6-5	TRBJ2-7	13
CSAETRQLNYGYTF	few	TRBV29-1	TRBJ1-2	14
CASSYSMGGLGTEAFF	NA	TRBV6-2/TRBV6-3	TRBJ1-1	16
CASSQEVSVGEQYF	NA	TRBV4-3	TRBJ2-7	14
CASSLGSPLYNEQFF	NA	TRBV7-3	TRBJ2-1	15
CASSLERGDNEQFF	few	TRBV12-3/TRBV12-4	TRBJ2-1	14
CSARSAVTSTDTQYF	many	TRBV20-1	TRBJ2-3	15
CASSLAPGQGRTETQYF	NA	TRBV5-1	TRBJ2-5	17
CSARDLRGIYEQYF	many	TRBV20-1	TRBJ2-7	14
CASKVQGTGGEEQFF	few	TRBV2	TRBJ2-1	15
CASSLGSSFYEQYF	NA	TRBV28	TRBJ2-7	14
CASSLVGAVNTGELFF	few	TRBV5-4	TRBJ2-2	16
CASRGGRQETQYF	NA	TRBV28	TRBJ2-5	13
CASSPRGGAETDTQYF	NA	TRBV18	TRBJ2-3	16
CASSLRGGAAGTQYF	few	TRBV7-3	TRBJ2-3	15
CSAPAAGGRTDTQYF	few	TRBV20-1	TRBJ2-3	15
CASRRDRGPTEAFF	NA	TRBV2	TRBJ1-1	14
CASSLTVGEGPGGYF	NA	TRBV27	TRBJ2-3	15
CASSLLAGGLYF	few	TRBV12-3/TRBV12-4	TRBJ2-7	12
CSARHGLSTDTQYF	few	TRBV20-1	TRBJ2-3	14
CAISKGPAIGSPLHF	many	TRBV10-3	TRBJ1-6	15
CASSPGNIEGNEQFF	many	TRBV18	TRBJ2-1	15
CASSPAGGETQYF	few	TRBV7-3	TRBJ2-5	13
CASILSDRANTEAFF	NA	TRBV6-1	TRBJ1-1	15
CSVAGGGAVDTQYF	few	TRBV29-1	TRBJ2-3	14